The clone carrying this T cell receptor beta chain was detected ten times or more. The antigen is unknown. The entry originates in a study of early T cells in non-severe SARS-CoV-2 infection. Looking at the study overall: Whole-blood bulk RNA, unsorted, was sequenced, and chains were unpaired.

Study results and caveats: VDJdb matching, biased toward anti-spike CD8 responses, missed private and CD4 specificities.

Germline values: CDR1 DFQATT, CDR2 SNEGSKA (reference sequence). This CDR3 region has 12 residues. The V and J ends lost 6 bases and 3 bases respectively, with 11 bases between them. TCRdb re-analysed the 5' RACE reads in MiXCR, keeping a single row per CDR3 protein. The sample has under 35,000 distinct CDR3 sequences; around 5% are singletons. The V and J genes are TRBV20-1 and TRBJ2-5; D uncertain. The sample consisted of whole blood. This TCR was sampled from an adult who was a healthcare worker with PCR-confirmed SARS-CoV-2 infection or an uninfected control (not recorded which). This CDR3 is CSAPDQKETQYF. The CDR3, as DNA: TGCAGTGCCCCGGACCAGAAAGAGACCCAGTACTTC.